This T cell receptor (beta chain) came from a study of identical twins. V lost 5 bases and J lost 6; bases outside the gene matches: 3. CDR3 length equals 13 residues. Looked up from germline, CDR1 is SGHVS and CDR2 is FQNEAQ. It was template switching that added a universal primer site, and there were unique molecular identifiers on the cDNA. TCRdb processed the 5' RACE reads anew with MiXCR; each CDR3 protein has one entry. The sample holds hundreds of thousands of distinct CDR3 sequences; about 7% are singletons and the top ten take 3% to 4%. These data were likewise used in another study, on yellow fever vaccine responses in identical twins.

Sequencing was performed on memory (CD45RO+) T cells sorted from blood. The sequence was collected from a woman aged 18-29 years in good health. V is TRBV7-8 and J is TRBJ2-1, with 8 bases lining up with TRBD1. CDR3 in amino acids: CASSRQGFNEQFF. CDR3 DNA sequence: TGTGCCAGCAGCCGACAGGGGTTCAATGAGCAGTTCTTC. Full variable domain (outside the CDR3, taken from reference TRBV7-8 and TRBJ2-1): GAGVSQSPRYKVAKRGQDVALRCDPISGHVSLFWYQQALGQGPEFLTYFQNEAQLDKSGLPSDRFFAERPEGSVSTLKIQRTQQEDSAVYLCASSRQGFNEQFFGPGTRLTVL.